This entry is about one TCR beta chain. These data are taken from a study of blood T cell repertoires in COVID-19. Study-level information: Specimens from acute and convalescent COVID-19 originated in the United States, Italy and Spain. Nucleic acid was either cDNA or gDNA, and it came from T cells, B-cell-depleted T cells, or PBMCs.

Per the study methods: Amplification of reference gene primers provided the estimated nucleated cell counts. Assay used: immunoSEQ multiplex PCR; TCRdb lists only in-frame clones, some missing. D and trimming were read from the DNA, whereas the V and J calls and clone size are those reported in that table. The data contain approximately 250,000 clones, 75% to 90% of them seen just once; the ten biggest clones take up under 2%. Unmatched junction bases numbered 10, after V lost 7 bases and J lost 4 bases. CDR1 is MNHNY, CDR2 SVGAGI, per germline (reference sequence). The CDR3 runs 15 residues. The V gene is TRBV6-6, the J gene TRBJ2-7; 10 bases are shared with TRBD1. Sequenced material: peripheral blood. The clonotype comes from a man in his thirties or forties with active or convalescent COVID-19. CDR3 protein: CASTLSGQGGYEQYF. For the CDR3, the DNA is TGTGCCAGCACCCTCTCCGGACAGGGGGGATACGAGCAGTACTTC.